A selection of T cell receptor beta chains follows, all from one sample in a study of CD8+CD57+ T cells in acquired aplastic anemia. Each CDR3 protein gets one entry after TCRdb re-called the reads with MiXCR. The sample records 200,000 to 250,000 distinct CDR3 sequences, under 50% being singletons. Sequencing was performed on sorted CD4+, CD8+, or CD8+CD57+ T cells (not recorded which) from PBMCs. These TCRs come from a human donor with aplastic anemia. The CDR3 runs from the conserved cysteine through the conserved F or W. Fields, in order: D gene, J gene, clone size, V gene, CDR3 length, CDR3 protein, CDR3 DNA. D genes are given only for firm matches. Only part of the rows carry a size: once, few, many, or a class if the clone is expanded.

D: TRBD1; J: TRBJ1-2; size: many; V: TRBV20-1; length: 14; CDR3: CSASLGTANYGYTF; DNA: TGCAGTGCTAGTCTCGGGACAGCTAACTATGGCTACACCTTC
D: -; J: TRBJ2-1; size: many; V: TRBV28; length: 14; CDR3: CASSAGTHYNEQFF; DNA: TGTGCCAGCAGTGCCGGGACACACTACAATGAGCAGTTCTTC
D: -; J: TRBJ1-4; size: -; V: TRBV28; length: 14; CDR3: CASTKGGEGEKLFF; DNA: TGTGCCAGCACCAAAGGAGGGGAGGGTGAAAAACTGTTTTTT
D: -; J: TRBJ2-2; size: -; V: TRBV20-1; length: 14; CDR3: CSAWTGPGTGELFF; DNA: TGCAGTGCTTGGACCGGGCCGGGGACCGGGGAGCTGTTTTTT
D: -; J: TRBJ1-2; size: -; V: TRBV24-1; length: 13; CDR3: CATSGHTNYGYTF; DNA: TGTGCCACCAGCGGACACACTAACTATGGCTACACCTTC
D: -; J: TRBJ1-6; size: -; V: TRBV7-2; length: 15; CDR3: CASSWDGTYNSPLHF; DNA: TGTGCCAGCAGCTGGGACGGCACCTATAATTCACCCCTCCACTTT
D: -; J: TRBJ1-1; size: -; V: TRBV20-1; length: 14; CDR3: CSARGDGLNTEAFF; DNA: TGCAGTGCTAGAGGCGACGGGTTGAACACTGAAGCTTTCTTT
D: -; J: TRBJ2-7; size: -; V: TRBV19; length: 13; CDR3: CASSAQGGEEQYF; DNA: TGTGCCAGTAGTGCCCAGGGGGGGGAAGAGCAGTACTTC
D: TRBD2; J: TRBJ2-1; size: many; V: TRBV11-3; length: 15; CDR3: CASSLAGGTYNEQFF; DNA: TGTGCCAGCAGCTTGGCGGGGGGAACCTACAATGAGCAGTTCTTC
D: TRBD1; J: TRBJ2-1; size: -; V: TRBV18; length: 13; CDR3: CASSQGATGEQFF; DNA: TGTGCCAGCTCACAGGGGGCGACTGGCGAGCAGTTCTTC
D: -; J: TRBJ1-1; size: many; V: TRBV7-3; length: 14; CDR3: CASSLSGQNTEAFF; DNA: TGTGCCAGCAGCTTGTCGGGTCAGAACACTGAAGCTTTCTTT
D: TRBD2; J: TRBJ2-7; size: once; V: TRBV10-2; length: 15; CDR3: CASSAPLAGSYEQYF; DNA: TGCGCCAGCAGTGCCCCACTAGCGGGGAGCTACGAGCAGTACTTC
D: TRBD1; J: TRBJ1-4; size: few; V: TRBV19; length: 14; CDR3: CASRPGQGSEKLFF; DNA: TGTGCCAGTAGACCGGGACAGGGAAGCGAAAAACTGTTTTTT
D: -; J: TRBJ1-1; size: -; V: TRBV20-1; length: 14; CDR3: CSAAEGHLNTEAFF; DNA: TGCAGTGCCGCAGAGGGACACCTGAACACTGAAGCTTTCTTT
D: TRBD1; J: TRBJ2-2; size: many; V: TRBV20-1; length: 19; CDR3: CSARDPGGQVSSNTGELFF; DNA: TGCAGTGCTAGAGATCCCGGGGGACAGGTCAGCTCGAACACCGGGGAGCTGTTTTTT
D: -; J: TRBJ2-7; size: many; V: TRBV5-5; length: 13; CDR3: CASSPRVAYEQYF; DNA: TGTGCCAGCAGCCCTAGGGTCGCCTACGAGCAGTACTTC
D: TRBD1; J: TRBJ1-5; size: -; V: TRBV20-1; length: 15; CDR3: CSARPGQEPNQPQHF; DNA: TGTAGTGCTAGGCCGGGACAGGAGCCCAATCAGCCCCAGCATTTT
D: -; J: TRBJ1-1; size: many; V: TRBV19; length: 15; CDR3: CASSLQGNTNTEAFF; DNA: TGTGCCAGTAGCCTACAGGGAAACACGAACACTGAAGCTTTCTTT
D: TRBD1; J: TRBJ1-1; size: -; V: TRBV19; length: 14; CDR3: CASSIRTGGTEAFF; DNA: TGTGCCAGTAGTATCCGAACAGGGGGCACTGAAGCTTTCTTT
D: -; J: TRBJ2-1; size: many; V: TRBV25-1; length: 16; CDR3: CASSEFGAGNVNEQFF; DNA: TGTGCCAGCAGTGAATTCGGGGCGGGGAACGTGAATGAGCAGTTCTTC
D: -; J: TRBJ2-7; size: -; V: TRBV28; length: 16; CDR3: CASSPLHSDTYYEQYF; DNA: TGTGCCAGCAGTCCACTCCATTCTGACACCTACTACGAGCAGTACTTC
D: TRBD1; J: TRBJ2-5; size: many; V: TRBV19; length: 15; CDR3: CASSIGNRGTETQYF; DNA: TGTGCCAGTAGTATAGGTAACAGGGGAACGGAGACCCAGTACTTC
D: -; J: TRBJ2-4; size: -; V: TRBV12-3/TRBV12-4; length: 15; CDR3: CASSSLGAFNYIQYF; DNA: TGTGCCAGCAGTTCTCTGGGGGCATTTAATTACATTCAGTACTTC
D: -; J: TRBJ1-4; size: -; V: TRBV19; length: 15; CDR3: CARGVSWGSNEKLFF; DNA: TGTGCCAGAGGGGTGAGTTGGGGGAGTAATGAAAAACTGTTTTTT
D: TRBD1; J: TRBJ2-5; size: -; V: TRBV2; length: 15; CDR3: CASRPRGFTKETQYF; DNA: TGTGCCAGCAGACCCAGGGGGTTCACGAAAGAGACCCAGTACTTC
D: -; J: TRBJ1-1; size: many; V: TRBV10-2; length: 12; CDR3: CASSESGAEAFF; DNA: TGCGCCAGCAGTGAGTCGGGGGCTGAAGCTTTCTTT
D: -; J: TRBJ2-3; size: -; V: TRBV7-7; length: 14; CDR3: CASSSGQRTDTQYF; DNA: TGTGCTAGCAGCTCTGGACAGCGCACAGATACGCAGTATTTT
D: -; J: TRBJ1-1; size: -; V: TRBV7-3; length: 16; CDR3: CASSLAFGGGTNEAFF; DNA: TGTGCCAGCAGCTTAGCCTTTGGAGGGGGAACTAATGAAGCTTTCTTT
D: -; J: TRBJ1-2; size: -; V: TRBV10-3; length: 16; CDR3: CAITGDSNLANYGYTF; DNA: TGTGCCATCACCGGGGACTCGAACTTAGCTAACTATGGCTACACCTTC
D: -; J: TRBJ1-2; size: -; V: TRBV6-2/TRBV6-3; length: 13; CDR3: CASSYGLNYGYTF; DNA: TGTGCCAGCAGTTACGGGTTGAACTATGGCTACACCTTC
D: -; J: TRBJ1-1; size: -; V: TRBV5-4; length: 15; CDR3: CASSLGLPGTTEAFF; DNA: TGTGCCAGCAGCTTGGGGCTCCCAGGGACGACTGAAGCTTTCTTT
D: -; J: TRBJ1-6; size: -; V: TRBV7-2; length: 15; CDR3: CASSLGWTYNSPLHF; DNA: TGTGCCAGCAGCTTGGGGTGGACCTATAATTCACCCCTCCACTTT
D: -; J: TRBJ2-7; size: -; V: TRBV5-5; length: 14; CDR3: CASSGFAGAYEQYF; DNA: TGTGCCAGCAGCGGGTTTGCAGGGGCCTACGAGCAGTACTTC
D: -; J: TRBJ1-3; size: few; V: TRBV7-9; length: 12; CDR3: CASRLPGNTIYF; DNA: TGTGCCAGCAGGCTCCCGGGAAACACCATATATTTT
D: -; J: TRBJ2-1; size: once; V: TRBV2; length: 12; CDR3: CASGRKWGEQFF; DNA: TGTGCCAGCGGCAGAAAGTGGGGTGAGCAGTTCTTC
D: TRBD2; J: TRBJ2-3; size: -; V: TRBV6-1; length: 15; CDR3: CASSYLRESTDTQYF; DNA: TGTGCCAGCAGTTACCTGCGGGAGAGCACAGATACGCAGTATTTT
D: TRBD2; J: TRBJ2-1; size: -; V: TRBV6-1; length: 16; CDR3: CASSRAGKGSYNEQFF; DNA: TGTGCCAGCAGTAGAGCGGGGAAAGGGTCCTACAATGAGCAGTTCTTC
D: -; J: TRBJ2-7; size: -; V: TRBV20-1; length: 11; CDR3: CSAGQPAEQYF; DNA: TGCAGTGCCGGCCAACCGGCCGAGCAGTACTTC
D: TRBD1; J: TRBJ1-2; size: many; V: TRBV2; length: 16; CDR3: CASRRGQGARGYGYTF; DNA: TGTGCCAGCAGAAGGGGACAGGGGGCGCGAGGCTATGGCTACACCTTC
D: -; J: TRBJ2-7; size: -; V: TRBV5-5; length: 14; CDR3: CASSSYNQGGEQYF; DNA: TGTGCCAGCAGCTCGTACAACCAGGGCGGCGAGCAGTACTTC
D: -; J: TRBJ1-2; size: -; V: TRBV10-2; length: 14; CDR3: CASSVDTENYGYTF; DNA: TGCGCCAGCAGTGTCGACACAGAGAACTATGGCTACACCTTC
D: TRBD1; J: TRBJ1-6; size: many; V: TRBV2; length: 18; CDR3: CASSERDRGYSYNSPLHF; DNA: TGTGCCAGCAGTGAAAGGGACAGGGGCTACTCCTATAATTCACCCCTCCACTTT
D: -; J: TRBJ2-3; size: many; V: TRBV5-1; length: 14; CDR3: CASSLGQSTDTQYF; DNA: TGCGCCAGCAGCTTAGGACAGAGCACAGATACGCAGTATTTT
D: -; J: TRBJ2-7; size: many; V: TRBV7-9; length: 15; CDR3: CASSLGGGVRDEQYF; DNA: TGTGCCAGCAGCTTAGGGGGGGGCGTGCGGGACGAGCAGTACTTC
D: TRBD1; J: TRBJ2-7; size: -; V: TRBV2; length: 11; CDR3: CASHDGGTGHF; DNA: TGTGCCAGCCATGATGGGGGGACAGGGCACTTC
D: TRBD1; J: TRBJ1-3; size: -; V: TRBV10-3; length: 15; CDR3: CAINQDRDPGNTIYF; DNA: TGTGCCATCAACCAGGACAGGGACCCTGGAAACACCATATATTTT
D: TRBD1; J: TRBJ1-1; size: -; V: TRBV7-3; length: 14; CDR3: CASSLLQGAPEAFF; DNA: TGTGCCAGCAGCTTACTACAGGGGGCCCCTGAAGCTTTCTTT
D: -; J: TRBJ1-1; size: many; V: TRBV7-3; length: 13; CDR3: CASSYRENTEAFF; DNA: TGTGCCAGCAGCTACAGGGAAAACACTGAAGCTTTCTTT
D: -; J: TRBJ2-5; size: -; V: TRBV20-1; length: 14; CDR3: CSARESRNQETQYF; DNA: TGCAGTGCTAGAGAGTCGCGGAACCAAGAGACCCAGTACTTC
D: TRBD1; J: TRBJ1-5; size: -; V: TRBV19; length: 16; CDR3: CASRPSQGASNQPQHF; DNA: TGTGCCAGTAGGCCTTCCCAGGGGGCAAGCAATCAGCCCCAGCATTTT
D: -; J: TRBJ1-5; size: many; V: TRBV20-1; length: 13; CDR3: CSADQGRDQPQHF; DNA: TGCAGTGCCGACCAGGGAAGGGATCAGCCCCAGCATTTT
D: TRBD2; J: TRBJ2-5; size: -; V: TRBV10-2; length: 17; CDR3: CASREKGLADNKETQYF; DNA: TGCGCCAGCAGGGAAAAAGGACTAGCGGACAACAAAGAGACCCAGTACTTC
D: -; J: TRBJ2-6; size: -; V: TRBV4-2; length: 19; CDR3: CASSQGGGGTSSGANVLTF; DNA: TGTGCCAGCAGCCAAGGGGGAGGGGGAACGAGCTCTGGGGCCAACGTCCTGACTTTC
D: TRBD1; J: TRBJ1-6; size: many; V: TRBV7-2; length: 17; CDR3: CASSRLGQILDNSPLHF; DNA: TGTGCCAGCAGCCGATTGGGACAGATCCTAGATAATTCACCCCTCCACTTT
D: TRBD1; J: TRBJ1-4; size: many; V: TRBV3-1; length: 14; CDR3: CASSPGTDHEKLFF; DNA: TGTGCCAGCAGCCCCGGGACAGACCACGAAAAACTGTTTTTT
D: -; J: TRBJ2-7; size: many; V: TRBV3-1; length: 14; CDR3: CASSQESVGYEQYF; DNA: TGTGCCAGCAGCCAAGAATCAGTTGGCTACGAGCAGTACTTC
D: -; J: TRBJ2-1; size: few; V: TRBV5-6; length: 17; CDR3: CASSPRPSRGSYNEQFF; DNA: TGTGCCAGCAGCCCGAGACCATCCAGAGGCTCCTACAATGAGCAGTTCTTC
D: -; J: TRBJ1-1; size: many; V: TRBV2; length: 14; CDR3: CASRSQGPHTEAFF; DNA: TGTGCCAGCAGATCGCAGGGTCCCCACACTGAAGCTTTCTTT
D: -; J: TRBJ1-1; size: -; V: TRBV24-1; length: 17; CDR3: CATSDSLAFGGDTEAFF; DNA: TGTGCCACCAGTGATTCCCTGGCATTCGGGGGGGACACTGAAGCTTTCTTT
D: -; J: TRBJ2-3; size: -; V: TRBV5-1; length: 11; CDR3: CASRKGTGEYF; DNA: TGCGCCAGCAGGAAGGGTACCGGGGAGTATTTT